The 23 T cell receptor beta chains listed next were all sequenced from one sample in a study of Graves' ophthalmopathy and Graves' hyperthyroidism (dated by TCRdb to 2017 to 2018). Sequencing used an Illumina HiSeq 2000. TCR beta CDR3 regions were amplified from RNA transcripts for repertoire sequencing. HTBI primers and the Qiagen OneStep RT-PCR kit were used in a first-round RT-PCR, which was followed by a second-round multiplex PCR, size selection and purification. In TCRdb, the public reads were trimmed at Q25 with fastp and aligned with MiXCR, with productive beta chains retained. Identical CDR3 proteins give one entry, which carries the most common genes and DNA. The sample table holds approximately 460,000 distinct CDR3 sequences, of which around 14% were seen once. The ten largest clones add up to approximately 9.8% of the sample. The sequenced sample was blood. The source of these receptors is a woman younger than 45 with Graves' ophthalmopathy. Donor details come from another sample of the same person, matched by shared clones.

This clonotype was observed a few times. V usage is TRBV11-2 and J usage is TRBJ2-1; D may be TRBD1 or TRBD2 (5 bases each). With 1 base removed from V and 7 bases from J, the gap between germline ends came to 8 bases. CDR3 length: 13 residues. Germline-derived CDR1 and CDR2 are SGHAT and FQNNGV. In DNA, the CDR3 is TGTGCCAGCAGCTTAGGAGGGGTAAATGAGCAGTTCTTC. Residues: CASSLGGVNEQFF.

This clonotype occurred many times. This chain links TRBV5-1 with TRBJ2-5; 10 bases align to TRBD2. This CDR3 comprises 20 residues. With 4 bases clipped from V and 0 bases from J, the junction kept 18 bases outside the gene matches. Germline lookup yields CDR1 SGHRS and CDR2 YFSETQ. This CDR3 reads CASSLRSVTSGRTYQETQYF. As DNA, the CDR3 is TGCGCCAGCAGCCTCCGATCGGTGACTAGCGGGCGGACCTACCAAGAGACCCAGTACTTC. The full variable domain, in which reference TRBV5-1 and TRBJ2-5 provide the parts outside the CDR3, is KAGVTQTPRYLIKTRGQQVTLSCSPISGHRSVSWYQQTPGQGLQFLFEYFSETQRNKGNFPGRFSGRQFSNSRSEMNVSTLELGDSALYLCASSLRSVTSGRTYQETQYFGPGTRLLVL.

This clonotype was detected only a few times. The CDR3 region has the DNA TGCGCCAGCAGCCAAGGGCTACATTCCTACGAGCAGTACTTC. Its translation: CASSQGLHSYEQYF. V usage is TRBV4-1 and J usage is TRBJ2-7; D unclear. Germline V gene data show CDR1 as MGHRA and CDR2 as YSYEKL. This CDR3 is built from 14 residues. Trimming took 1 base from V and 1 from J, leaving 8 bases between them.

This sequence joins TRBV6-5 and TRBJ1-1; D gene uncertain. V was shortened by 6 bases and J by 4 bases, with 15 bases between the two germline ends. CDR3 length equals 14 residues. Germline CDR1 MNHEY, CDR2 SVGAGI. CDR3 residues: CASSYHKGSTEAFF. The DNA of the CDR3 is TGTGCCAGCAGCTACCACAAGGGAAGCACTGAAGCTTTCTTT.

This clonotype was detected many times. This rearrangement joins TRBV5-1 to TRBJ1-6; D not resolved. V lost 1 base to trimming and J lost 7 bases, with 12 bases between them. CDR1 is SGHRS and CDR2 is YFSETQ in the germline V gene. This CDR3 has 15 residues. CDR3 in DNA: TGCGCCAGCAGCTTGTGGTGGGCCCCAAATTCACCCCTCCACTTT. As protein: CASSLWWAPNSPLHF.

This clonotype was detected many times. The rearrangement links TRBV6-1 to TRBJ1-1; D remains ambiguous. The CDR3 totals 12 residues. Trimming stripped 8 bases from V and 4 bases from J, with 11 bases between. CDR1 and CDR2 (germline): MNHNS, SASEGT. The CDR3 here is CASYRGGTEAFF. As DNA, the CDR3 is TGTGCCAGCTACCGGGGAGGCACTGAAGCTTTCTTT.

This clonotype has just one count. CDR3 protein: CASSPFDIPPYEQYF. CDR3 coding DNA: TGTGCCAGCAGCCCCTTCGACATCCCTCCCTACGAGCAGTACTTC. V usage is TRBV6-1 and J usage is TRBJ2-7; D remains ambiguous. The CDR3 totals 15 residues. V was pared by 6 bases and J by 2 bases, with 17 bases between. The germline V gene has CDR1 MNHNS and CDR2 SASEGT.

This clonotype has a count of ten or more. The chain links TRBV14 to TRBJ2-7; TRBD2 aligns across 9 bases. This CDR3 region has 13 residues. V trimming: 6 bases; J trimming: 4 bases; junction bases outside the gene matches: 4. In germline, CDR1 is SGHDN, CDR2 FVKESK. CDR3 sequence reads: CASSRLAGYEQYF. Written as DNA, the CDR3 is TGTGCCAGCAGTCGGCTAGCGGGGTACGAGCAGTACTTC. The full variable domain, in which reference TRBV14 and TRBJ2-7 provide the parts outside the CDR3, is EAGVTQFPSHSVIEKGQTVTLRCDPISGHDNLYWYRRVMGKEIKFLLHFVKESKQDESGMPNNRFLAERTGGTYSTLKVQPAELEDSGVYFCASSRLAGYEQYFGPGTRLTVT.

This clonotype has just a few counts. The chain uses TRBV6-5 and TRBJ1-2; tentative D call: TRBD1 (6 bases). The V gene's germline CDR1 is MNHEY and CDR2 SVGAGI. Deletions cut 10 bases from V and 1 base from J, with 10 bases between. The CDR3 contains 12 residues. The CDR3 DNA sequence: TGTGCCACCGGAGGGGGTAACTATGGCTACACCTTC. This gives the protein CATGGGNYGYTF.

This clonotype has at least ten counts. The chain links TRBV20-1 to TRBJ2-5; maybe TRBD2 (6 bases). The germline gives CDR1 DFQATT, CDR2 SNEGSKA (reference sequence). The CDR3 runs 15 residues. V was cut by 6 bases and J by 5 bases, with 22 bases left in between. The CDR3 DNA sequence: TGCAGTGCCACCCCCCCCGGAGGGTTGGGCGAGACCCAGTACTTC. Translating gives CSATPPGGLGETQYF.

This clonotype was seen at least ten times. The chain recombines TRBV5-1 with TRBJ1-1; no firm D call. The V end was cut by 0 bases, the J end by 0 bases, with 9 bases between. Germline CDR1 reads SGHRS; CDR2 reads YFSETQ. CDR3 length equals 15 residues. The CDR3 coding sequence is TGCGCCAGCAGCTTGGAAAGGTTATTGAACACTGAAGCTTTCTTT. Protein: CASSLERLLNTEAFF.

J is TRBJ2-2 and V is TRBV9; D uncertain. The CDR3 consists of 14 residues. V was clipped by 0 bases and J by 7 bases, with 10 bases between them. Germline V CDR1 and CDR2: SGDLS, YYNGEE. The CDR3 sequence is CASSVEGLNGELFF. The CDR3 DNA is TGTGCCAGCAGCGTAGAAGGGCTTAACGGGGAGCTGTTTTTT. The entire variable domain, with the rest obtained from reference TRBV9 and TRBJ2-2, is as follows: DSGVTQTPKHLITATGQRVTLRCSPRSGDLSVYWYQQSLDQGLQFLIQYYNGEERAKGNILERFSAQQFPDLHSELNLSSLELGDSALYFCASSVEGLNGELFFGEGSRLTVL.

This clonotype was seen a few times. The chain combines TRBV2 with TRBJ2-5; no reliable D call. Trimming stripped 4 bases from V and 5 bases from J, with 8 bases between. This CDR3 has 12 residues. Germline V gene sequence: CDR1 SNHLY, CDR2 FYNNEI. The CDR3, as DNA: TGTGCCAGCAGTGTCTTGGATGAGACCCAGTACTTC. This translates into CASSVLDETQYF. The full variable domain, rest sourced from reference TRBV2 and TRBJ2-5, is EPEVTQTPSHQVTQMGQEVILRCVPISNHLYFYWYRQILGQKVEFLVSFYNNEISEKSEIFDDQFSVERPDGSNFTLKIRSTKLEDSAMYFCASSVLDETQYFGPGTRLLVL.

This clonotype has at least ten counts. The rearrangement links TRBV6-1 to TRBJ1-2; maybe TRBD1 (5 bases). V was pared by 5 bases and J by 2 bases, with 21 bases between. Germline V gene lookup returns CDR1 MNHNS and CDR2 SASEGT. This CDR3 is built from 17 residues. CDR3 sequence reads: CASSPGDFTHLNYGYTF. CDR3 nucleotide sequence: TGTGCCAGCAGTCCCGGGGACTTTACACATCTCAACTATGGCTACACCTTC.

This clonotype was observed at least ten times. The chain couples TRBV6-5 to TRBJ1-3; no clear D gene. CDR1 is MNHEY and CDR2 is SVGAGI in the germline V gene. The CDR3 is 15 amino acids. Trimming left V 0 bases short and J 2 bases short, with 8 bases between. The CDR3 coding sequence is TGTGCCAGCAGTTACTCGAGCCGGGCTGGAAACACCATATATTTT. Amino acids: CASSYSSRAGNTIYF.

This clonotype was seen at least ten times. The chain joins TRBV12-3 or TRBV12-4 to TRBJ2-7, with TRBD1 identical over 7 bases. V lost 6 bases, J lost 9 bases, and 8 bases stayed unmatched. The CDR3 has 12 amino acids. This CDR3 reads CASSLATGAQYF. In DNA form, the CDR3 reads TGTGCCAGCAGCCTAGCAACAGGGGCGCAGTACTTC.

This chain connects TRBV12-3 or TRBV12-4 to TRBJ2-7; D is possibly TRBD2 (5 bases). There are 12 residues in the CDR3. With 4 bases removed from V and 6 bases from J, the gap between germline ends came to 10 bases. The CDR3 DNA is TGTGCCAGCAGTTCAATCGGGGTCGAGCAGTACTTC. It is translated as CASSSIGVEQYF.

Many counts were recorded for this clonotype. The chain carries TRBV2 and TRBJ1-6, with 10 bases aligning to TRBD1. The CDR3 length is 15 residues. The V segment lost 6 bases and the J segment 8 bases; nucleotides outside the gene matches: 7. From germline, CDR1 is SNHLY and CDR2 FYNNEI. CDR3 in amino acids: CASRDRTGGYSPLHF. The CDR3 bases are TGTGCCAGCAGAGACAGGACAGGGGGTTATTCACCCCTCCACTTT.

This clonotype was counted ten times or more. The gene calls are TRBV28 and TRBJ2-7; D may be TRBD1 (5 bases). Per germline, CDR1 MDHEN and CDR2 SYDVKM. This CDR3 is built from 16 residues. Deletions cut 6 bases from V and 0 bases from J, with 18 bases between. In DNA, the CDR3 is TGTGCCAGCAGCGCGTTGGGGCTACTCCCCTCCTACGAGCAGTACTTC. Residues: CASSALGLLPSYEQYF.

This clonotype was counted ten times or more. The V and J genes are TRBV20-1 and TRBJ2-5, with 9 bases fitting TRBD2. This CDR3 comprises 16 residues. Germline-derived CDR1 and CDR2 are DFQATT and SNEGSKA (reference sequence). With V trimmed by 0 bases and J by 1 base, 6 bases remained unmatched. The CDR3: CSARDSRLAAQETQYF. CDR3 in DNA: TGCAGTGCTAGAGATAGTCGACTAGCGGCCCAAGAGACCCAGTACTTC.

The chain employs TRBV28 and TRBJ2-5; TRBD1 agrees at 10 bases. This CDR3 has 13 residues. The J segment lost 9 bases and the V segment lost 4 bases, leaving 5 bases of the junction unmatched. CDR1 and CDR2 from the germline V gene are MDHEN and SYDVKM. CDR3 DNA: TGTGCCAGCAGTTCGACAGGGGGCAAGGCCCAGTACTTC. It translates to CASSSTGGKAQYF.

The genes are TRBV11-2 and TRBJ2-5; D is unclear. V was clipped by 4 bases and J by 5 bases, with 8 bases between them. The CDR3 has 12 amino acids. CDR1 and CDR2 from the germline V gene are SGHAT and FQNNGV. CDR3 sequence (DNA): TGTGCCAGCAGCTCCAGTGAGGAGACCCAGTACTTC. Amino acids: CASSSSEETQYF.

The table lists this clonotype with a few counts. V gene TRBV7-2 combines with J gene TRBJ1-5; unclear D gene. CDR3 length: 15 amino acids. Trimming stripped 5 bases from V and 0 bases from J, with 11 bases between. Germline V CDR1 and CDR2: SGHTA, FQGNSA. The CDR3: CASSAVAVSNQPQHF. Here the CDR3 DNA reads TGTGCCAGCAGCGCCGTGGCGGTTAGCAATCAGCCCCAGCATTTT.